This is a list of T cell receptor beta chains from one sample in a study of cytomegalovirus exposure and HLA in healthy donors. Only in-frame clones appear in the TCRdb table, and some are missing; sequencing was by immunoSEQ multiplex PCR. The sample carries about 170,000 clones, about 90% recorded once. Sequencing input: PBMCs. These receptors were taken from a woman aged 25 to 39 in good health and CMV-seronegative. The CDR3 runs from the conserved cysteine through the conserved F or W. A D gene is named only where the DNA matches it firmly. Clone size appears in some rows only: once, few, many, or a class for an expanded clone.

v_call	d_call	clone_size	j_call	cdr3_aa	cdr3_nt
TRBV27	TRBD1	NA	TRBJ1-1	CASSLRTGGLEAFF	TGTGCCAGCAGTTTAAGGACAGGGGGCCTTGAAGCTTTCTTT
TRBV2	NA	NA	TRBJ2-5	CASSDIMHGETQYF	TGTGCCAGCAGTGATATCATGCACGGGGAGACCCAGTACTTC
TRBV28	NA	few	TRBJ1-2	CASSFGSNYGYTF	TGTGCCAGCAGTTTCGGGAGTAACTATGGCTACACCTTC
TRBV27	TRBD1	NA	TRBJ2-6	CASSLEPGGYSSGANVLTF	TGTGCCAGCAGTTTAGAACCAGGGGGCTATAGCTCTGGGGCCAACGTCCTGACTTTC
TRBV7-2	NA	NA	TRBJ2-1	CASSPNPGYNEQFF	TGTGCCAGCAGCCCAAATCCAGGTTACAATGAGCAGTTCTTC
TRBV7-8	NA	NA	TRBJ1-6	CASSLGAGWDNSPLHF	TGTGCCAGCAGCTTAGGGGCAGGGTGGGATAATTCACCCCTCCACTTT
TRBV21-1	NA	NA	TRBJ1-5	CASSAEAADQPQHF	TGTGCCAGCTCCGCCGAGGCAGCCGATCAGCCCCAGCATTTT
TRBV2	NA	many	TRBJ2-5	CASSAETGETQYF	TGTGCCAGCAGTGCCGAGACCGGAGAGACCCAGTACTTC
TRBV2	NA	NA	TRBJ2-4	CASSEASSSKNIQYF	TGTGCCAGCAGTGAAGCGTCTAGTTCCAAAAACATTCAGTACTTC
TRBV28	TRBD1	NA	TRBJ2-7	CASTPPQGATYEQYF	TGTGCCAGCACCCCACCACAGGGGGCCACCTACGAGCAGTACTTC
TRBV5-1	TRBD1	NA	TRBJ1-6	CASSSGTGGVSPLHF	TGCGCCAGCAGCTCTGGGACAGGGGGCGTTTCACCCCTCCACTTT
TRBV7-8	NA	NA	TRBJ1-5	CASSLGTKVGVYSNQPQHF	TGTGCCAGCAGCTTAGGGACAAAAGTCGGGGTATATAGCAATCAGCCCCAGCATTTT
TRBV27	NA	NA	TRBJ2-5	CASSRTGLQETQYF	TGTGCCAGCAGCCGAACGGGACTTCAAGAGACCCAGTACTTC
TRBV2	NA	NA	TRBJ2-7	CASSESRARVTYEQYF	TGTGCCAGCAGTGAATCCAGGGCAAGGGTTACCTACGAGCAGTACTTC
TRBV5-6	NA	NA	TRBJ1-1	CASSLAGRTEAFF	TGTGCCAGCAGCTTGGCCGGACGGACTGAAGCTTTCTTT
TRBV27	NA	NA	TRBJ2-2	CASRLNRGGTGELFF	TGTGCCAGCAGGCTTAACAGGGGAGGCACCGGGGAGCTGTTTTTT
TRBV11-1	NA	few	TRBJ2-2	CASSLDPAGELFF	TGTGCCAGCAGCTTAGATCCGGCCGGGGAGCTGTTTTTT
TRBV30	NA	NA	TRBJ1-6	CAWTGSYNSPLHF	TGTGCCTGGACAGGCTCCTATAATTCACCCCTCCACTTT
TRBV7-9	NA	NA	TRBJ1-2	CASSSGRIYGYTF	TGTGCCAGCAGCTCGGGACGGATCTATGGCTACACCTTC
TRBV27	TRBD2	NA	TRBJ2-1	CASKVIRLAGVNEQFF	TGTGCCAGCAAAGTCATTCGACTAGCGGGAGTAAATGAGCAGTTCTTC
TRBV19	NA	NA	TRBJ2-7	CASSYGAASYEQYF	TGTGCCAGTAGTTACGGGGCAGCGTCCTACGAGCAGTACTTC
TRBV5-1	NA	NA	TRBJ1-1	CASSFDRNTEAFF	TGCGCCAGCAGCTTTGACCGGAACACTGAAGCTTTCTTT
TRBV15	NA	NA	TRBJ1-5	CATSRDARTVSNQPQHF	TGTGCCACCAGCAGAGATGCAAGGACTGTTAGCAATCAGCCCCAGCATTTT
TRBV5-4	NA	NA	TRBJ2-3	CASSPGLRTDTQYF	TGTGCCAGCAGCCCGGGCCTCCGCACAGATACGCAGTATTTT
TRBV5-1	TRBD1	NA	TRBJ2-1	CASSRTGSSSYNEQFF	TGCGCCAGCAGCCGGACAGGGTCTAGCTCCTACAATGAGCAGTTCTTC
TRBV2	TRBD1	once	TRBJ2-7	CASRGGDRPRYEQYF	TGTGCCAGCAGGGGCGGGGACAGGCCGAGGTACGAGCAGTACTTC
TRBV10-3	NA	NA	TRBJ2-2	CAISGPAKTNLNTGELFF	TGTGCCATCAGTGGCCCGGCGAAGACGAATTTAAACACCGGGGAGCTGTTTTTT
TRBV5-1	NA	NA	TRBJ1-1	CASSLDGIFLNTEAFF	TGCGCCAGCAGCTTGGACGGGATTTTTTTAAACACTGAAGCTTTCTTT
TRBV2	NA	NA	TRBJ2-7	CASSESYSPSGEQYF	TGTGCCAGCAGTGAATCTTATTCTCCGAGCGGCGAGCAGTACTTC
TRBV2	NA	NA	TRBJ1-1	CASGGLGTEAFF	TGTGCCAGCGGAGGACTTGGCACTGAAGCTTTCTTT
TRBV10-3	NA	NA	TRBJ2-6	CAISEFDTGANVLTF	TGTGCCATCAGTGAGTTCGACACTGGGGCCAACGTCCTGACTTTC
TRBV4-2	NA	NA	TRBJ2-5	CASSRARGIQETQYF	TGTGCCAGCAGCCGCGCCAGAGGGATTCAAGAGACCCAGTACTTC
TRBV7-9	NA	NA	TRBJ1-2	CASSFGGGYGYTF	TGTGCCAGCAGCTTCGGGGGTGGCTATGGCTACACCTTC
TRBV5-1	TRBD2	NA	TRBJ2-5	CASSSSSGQQTQYF	TGCGCCAGCAGCTCTTCTAGCGGGCAGCAGACCCAGTACTTC
TRBV5-1	TRBD1	NA	TRBJ2-1	CASSKDRGTYNEQFF	TGCGCCAGCAGCAAGGACAGGGGGACCTACAATGAGCAGTTCTTC
TRBV4-1	NA	NA	TRBJ2-1	CASSQGPQTNEQFF	TGCGCCAGCAGCCAAGGGCCACAGACGAATGAGCAGTTCTTC
TRBV15	NA	NA	TRBJ1-1	CATSGPMNTEAFF	TGTGCCACCAGCGGACCAATGAACACTGAAGCTTTCTTT
TRBV4-1	NA	NA	TRBJ2-5	CASSQGSQETQYF	TGCGCCAGCAGCCAGGGAAGTCAAGAGACCCAGTACTTC
TRBV6-1	NA	NA	TRBJ1-1	CATGRIEAFF	TGTGCCACTGGACGGATTGAAGCTTTCTTT
TRBV28	NA	NA	TRBJ1-5	CASSFLGNQPQHF	TGTGCCAGCAGTTTTCTTGGCAATCAGCCCCAGCATTTT
TRBV7-2	NA	NA	TRBJ1-5	CASSLGVNQPQHF	TGTGCCAGCAGCTTAGGGGTCAATCAGCCCCAGCATTTT
TRBV27	NA	NA	TRBJ2-2	CASFSTGELFF	TGTGCCAGCTTCTCCACCGGGGAGCTGTTTTTT
TRBV21-1	NA	NA	TRBJ1-6	CASSNCRNSPLHF	TGTGCCAGCAGCAATTGCAGGAATTCACCCCTCCACTTT
TRBV7-9	NA	NA	TRBJ1-2	CASSPTSVIYYGYTF	TGTGCCAGCAGCCCTACCTCCGTAATCTACTATGGCTACACCTTC
TRBV5-1	NA	few	TRBJ1-3	CASSSGLGGNTIYF	TGCGCCAGCAGCTCAGGGTTGGGCGGAAACACCATATATTTT
TRBV4-1	NA	NA	TRBJ2-7	CASSPGVATSYEQYF	TGCGCCAGCAGCCCCGGGGTAGCGACCTCCTACGAGCAGTACTTC
TRBV5-5	NA	NA	TRBJ1-3	CASSPGHAGNTIYF	TGTGCCAGCAGCCCCGGACATGCTGGAAACACCATATATTTT
TRBV7-3	NA	NA	TRBJ2-1	CASTPSGDSYNEQFF	TGTGCCAGCACCCCCTCGGGGGATTCCTACAATGAGCAGTTCTTC
TRBV27	TRBD2	NA	TRBJ2-2	CASSRSSGRGTGELFF	TGTGCCAGCAGTAGATCTAGCGGGAGGGGCACCGGGGAGCTGTTTTTT
TRBV19	NA	NA	TRBJ2-6	CASSIFRASGANVLTF	TGTGCCAGTAGTATTTTCAGGGCCTCTGGGGCCAACGTCCTGACTTTC
TRBV7-8	TRBD1	once	TRBJ2-3	CASSTRTGGIDTQYF	TGTGCCAGCAGCACGCGGACAGGAGGTATAGATACGCAGTATTTT
TRBV28	TRBD1	NA	TRBJ1-4	CASNERDRGAEKLFF	TGTGCCAGCAACGAACGGGACAGGGGGGCCGAAAAACTGTTTTTT
TRBV15	TRBD1	NA	TRBJ1-1	CATSISRGLNTEAFF	TGTGCCACCAGCATTTCCAGGGGGTTGAACACTGAAGCTTTCTTT
TRBV7-2	NA	NA	TRBJ1-1	CASSLAGAGNTEAFF	TGTGCCAGCAGCTTAGCGGGGGCCGGGAACACTGAAGCTTTCTTT
TRBV11-2	TRBD2	NA	TRBJ2-3	CASSFRGASGGHETDTQYF	TGTGCCAGCAGCTTCCGTGGCGCTAGCGGGGGCCATGAGACAGATACGCAGTATTTT
TRBV11-2	NA	NA	TRBJ2-7	CASSLESSAYEQYF	TGTGCCAGCAGCTTAGAGAGTAGCGCCTACGAGCAGTACTTC
TRBV10-1	TRBD2	NA	TRBJ2-5	CASRGLAGLPRETQYF	TGCGCCAGCCGTGGACTAGCGGGTCTACCCCGGGAGACCCAGTACTTC